The present T cell receptor beta chain was sequenced within a study of cytomegalovirus exposure and HLA in healthy donors. Study results and caveats: There were reportedly fewer N-insertions in an Asian-associated ancestry cluster than the roughly 670-donor mean, in a later analysis.

The PCR made use of 60 Vbeta and 13 Jbeta primers. This table comes from immunoSEQ multiplex PCR, and its TCRdb copy is limited to in-frame clones, with some not included. The sample shows fewer than 150,000 clones, less than 80% of them seen only once. The V gene lost 0 bases and the J gene lost 1 base, with 11 bases spanning the gap. Germline values: CDR1 SGDLS, CDR2 YYNGEE. The CDR3 contains 16 residues. Remarks on this clone: Its antigen is currently unknown.

The specimen sequenced was PBMCs. The sequence came from a woman aged 40 to 50 in good health and CMV-seropositive. The rearrangement joins TRBV9 to TRBJ1-3; D is unresolved. CDR3 DNA: TGTGCCAGCAGCGTAGGCAACCCAGCGTCTGGAAACACCATATATTTT. Its protein is CASSVGNPASGNTIYF.